This T cell receptor beta chain came from a study of blood T cell repertoires in COVID-19. Study in general: The United States, Italy and Spain were the sources of the acute and convalescent COVID-19 samples.

Cohort assignment relied on participant-reported clinical history. The study recruited exposed participants who had met a COVID-19 case within 2 weeks before entry. V was shortened by 4 bases and J by 2 bases, with 13 bases between the two germline ends. Germline V gene sequence: CDR1 SQVTM, CDR2 ANQGSEA. This CDR3 spans 14 amino acids. TCRdb's copy holds only in-frame clones and misses some; the assay was immunoSEQ multiplex PCR. The sample consists of more than 350,000 clones, approximately 91% of them appearing once. The receptor comes from a young woman who had been exposed to COVID-19. J is TRBJ2-3 and V is TRBV29-1, with D possibly being TRBD1 (6 bases). Sequencing was done on a sample of PBMCs or T cells enriched from blood (not recorded which). CDR3 sequence (DNA): TGCAGCGTTGCGAGCCAGGGGTTCACAGATACGCAGTATTTT. Translated, it gives CSVASQGFTDTQYF.